The 13 T cell receptor beta chains given below trace back to one sample, sequenced in a study of post-analysis software for immune sequencing data. Study-wide results and limits: Four to six TRBV segments were more frequent in patients than controls; TRBV5-6, TRBV5-1 and TRBV20-1 belonged to this group.

Which antigens these TCRs recognize remains unknown. The TCR beta cDNA libraries contained unique molecular identifiers. TCRdb analysed the PCR reads with MiXCR anew, one entry per CDR3 protein. The sample carries approximately 730,000 distinct CDR3 sequences, 30% recorded once. The specimen was blood. All receptors derive from a girl between 10 and 17 years old with multiple sclerosis.

The chain joins TRBV7-8 to TRBJ2-3; D not certain. The germline V gene encodes CDR1 SGHVS and CDR2 FQNEAQ. Trimming removed 5 bases from V and 6 bases from J, with 15 bases in between. The CDR3 length is 14 residues. Written as DNA, the CDR3 is TGTGCCAGCAGCCCAAGTAGGGTAACGGATACGCAGTATTTT. It is translated as CASSPSRVTDTQYF.

The V gene is TRBV7-9, the J gene TRBJ2-3, with TRBD2 matching 7 bases. There are 14 residues in the CDR3. The junction had 7 bases not matched to a gene; V was cut back by 5 bases and J by 5 bases. The germline gives CDR1 SEHNR, CDR2 FQNEAQ (reference sequence). CDR3 residues: CASSLREVGDTQYF. The DNA of the CDR3 is TGTGCCAGCAGCCTACGGGAGGTGGGAGATACGCAGTATTTT.

The V and J genes are TRBV7-2 and TRBJ2-1, with TRBD2 matching 9 bases. The junction had 9 bases not matched to a gene; V was cut back by 4 bases and J by 2 bases. CDR3 length equals 17 residues. Germline CDR1 reads SGHTA; CDR2 reads FQGNSA. The CDR3 DNA follows: TGTGCCAGCAGCTCCGGGTCGGGCGGGAGGGCCTACAATGAGCAGTTCTTC. This codes for CASSSGSGGRAYNEQFF. Full variable domain (rest looked up from reference TRBV7-2 and TRBJ2-1): GAGVSQSPSNKVTEKGKDVELRCDPISGHTALYWYRQSLGQGLEFLIYFQGNSAPDKSGLPSDRFSAERTGGSVSTLTIQRTQQEDSAVYLCASSSGSGGRAYNEQFFGPGTRLTVL.

This chain links TRBV20-1 with TRBJ2-3; 14 bases are a match to TRBD2. This CDR3 is 18 amino acids long. Germline loops: CDR1 DFQATT, CDR2 SNEGSKA (reference sequence). V trimming: 6 bases; J trimming: 6 bases; junction bases outside the gene matches: 17. DNA for the CDR3: TGCAGTGCGGAATGGACTAGCGGGAGGCAATTTTTCTTTGATACGCAGTATTTT. Protein product: CSAEWTSGRQFFFDTQYF.

V and J are TRBV5-1 and TRBJ1-5; possibly TRBD1 for D (5 bases). Trimming stripped 4 bases from V and 6 bases from J, with 17 bases between. The germline V gene encodes CDR1 SGHRS and CDR2 YFSETQ. The CDR3 runs to 15 residues. CDR3 DNA sequence: TGCGCCAGCAGCCCCCAGGGAGGGTCTCTTCAGCCCCAGCATTTT. It encodes CASSPQGGSLQPQHF.

V usage is TRBV29-1 and J usage is TRBJ2-1; 9 positions agree with TRBD2. J gave up 5 bases and V 5 bases, and 10 bases lay outside the gene matches. This CDR3 region has 15 residues. Germline CDR1 SQVTM, CDR2 ANQGSEA. CDR3 nucleotides: TGCAGCGTTACCACGCTAGCGGGACCGAACAATGAGCAGTTCTTC. Encoded protein: CSVTTLAGPNNEQFF.

This clonotype was counted a single time. The chain uses TRBV20-1 and TRBJ2-7; the D gene is possibly TRBD2 (5 bases). Germline CDR1 is DFQATT and CDR2 is SNEGSKA (reference sequence). With 1 base removed from V and 2 bases from J, the gap between germline ends came to 12 bases. The CDR3 runs to 14 residues. The CDR3 bases are TGCAGTGCTAGAGCCCCGGGAAGACCCTACGAGCAGTACTTC. It specifies CSARAPGRPYEQYF.

The chain joins TRBV14 to TRBJ1-4, with a weak D call TRBD1 (5 bases). The CDR3 runs to 15 residues. V gave up 4 bases and J gave up 7 bases, with 16 bases separating them. Germline CDR1 reads SGHDN; CDR2 reads FVKESK. CDR3: CASSRSGWIGEKLFF. CDR3 sequence (DNA): TGTGCCAGCAGCCGATCAGGGTGGATCGGTGAAAAACTGTTTTTT.

This clonotype has a handful of counts. The genes are TRBV11-2 and TRBJ2-1; no firm D call. The CDR3 loop spans 14 amino acids. Looked up from germline, CDR1 is SGHAT and CDR2 is FQNNGV. The ends were cut back, 8 bases at V and 10 bases at J, with 21 bases in the middle. CDR3 residues: CASGFSLAVWEQFF. The CDR3 coding sequence is TGTGCCAGCGGATTTTCGCTGGCTGTATGGGAGCAGTTCTTC.

The rearrangement joins TRBV6-5 to TRBJ1-6; D might be TRBD1 (5 bases). Trimming took 7 bases from V and 8 from J, leaving 12 bases between them. The CDR3 runs 13 residues. The germline V gene encodes CDR1 MNHEY and CDR2 SVGAGI. The CDR3 nucleotides read TGTGCCAGCACGGGGCAGAGAGATTCACCCCTCCACTTT. Protein sequence: CASTGQRDSPLHF.

This clonotype is a singleton in its sample. The rearrangement uses TRBV25-1 and TRBJ2-5; D is undetermined. The germline V gene encodes CDR1 MGHDK and CDR2 SYGVNS. V was shortened by 2 bases and J by 1 base, with 5 bases between the two germline ends. The CDR3 is 13 amino acids. The CDR3 loop reads CASSEIGQETQYF. The CDR3 DNA is TGTGCCAGCAGTGAAATTGGCCAAGAGACCCAGTACTTC.

This rearrangement joins TRBV20-1 to TRBJ1-4; 8 nucleotides align to TRBD1. Germline CDR1 DFQATT, CDR2 SNEGSKA (reference sequence). The CDR3 totals 13 residues. Germline trimming cut 7 bases from V and 7 bases from J; bases unmatched to any gene: 8. CDR3 coding DNA: TGCAGTGTTCCGACAGGGGTCGGTGAAAAACTGTTTTTT. Protein product: CSVPTGVGEKLFF.

This chain connects TRBV29-1 to TRBJ2-5; D gene uncertain. The last part of the DNA fits TRBJ2-7 better; the J call may be wrong. In germline, CDR1 is SQVTM, CDR2 ANQGSEA. CDR3 size: 14 residues. CDR3 residues: CSVEVSGFPYEQYF. The DNA for the CDR3 is TGCAGCGTTGAAGTGTCCGGGTTCCCCTACGAGCAGTACTTC.